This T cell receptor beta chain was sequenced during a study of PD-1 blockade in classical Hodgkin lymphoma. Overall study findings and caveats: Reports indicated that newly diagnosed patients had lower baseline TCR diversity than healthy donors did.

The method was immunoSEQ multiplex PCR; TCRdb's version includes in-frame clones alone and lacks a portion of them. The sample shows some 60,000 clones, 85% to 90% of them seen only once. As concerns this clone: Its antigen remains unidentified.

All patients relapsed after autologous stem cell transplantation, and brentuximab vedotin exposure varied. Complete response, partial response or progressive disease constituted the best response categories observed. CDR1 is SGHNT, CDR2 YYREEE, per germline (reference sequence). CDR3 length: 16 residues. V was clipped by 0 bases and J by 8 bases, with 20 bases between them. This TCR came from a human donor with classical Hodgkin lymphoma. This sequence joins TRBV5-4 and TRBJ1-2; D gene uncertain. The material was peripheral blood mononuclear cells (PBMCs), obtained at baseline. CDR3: CASSLDVGSLYGGYTF. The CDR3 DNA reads TGTGCCAGCAGCTTGGATGTCGGCAGCCTCTATGGAGGCTACACCTTC.